Presented here are 10 T cell receptor beta chains from one specimen sequenced in a study of long-term antiretroviral therapy in people with HIV. Version v3.0 of the immunoSEQ assay ran at survey level. The repertoire was sequenced with immunoSEQ multiplex PCR; TCRdb's copy has only in-frame clones and lacks some. There are about 16,000 clones in the sample; 75% to 85% occur only once, and about a fifth lies in the top ten. This specimen was unsorted PBMCs, taken 2.1 years after starting antiretroviral therapy. Receptors were obtained from a man aged 40-55 years with HIV.

V and J are TRBV27 and TRBJ1-1, with D hard to call. V was cut by 3 bases and J by 2 bases, with 7 bases left in between. This CDR3 is built from 13 residues. Germline V gene sequence: CDR1 MNHEY, CDR2 SMNVEV (reference sequence). The CDR3: CASSLKGNTEAFF. In nucleotides, the CDR3 is TGTGCCAGCAGTTTGAAGGGTAACACTGAAGCTTTCTTT.

The chain couples TRBV29-1 to TRBJ1-5, with D unclear. The CDR3 is 12 residues long. The V gene lost 4 bases and the J gene lost 1 base, with 5 bases spanning the gap. Germline V gene lookup returns CDR1 SQVTM and CDR2 ANQGSEA. As DNA, the CDR3 is TGCAGCGTTGCGGGAAGCAATCAGCCCCAGCATTTT. Amino acids: CSVAGSNQPQHF.

V usage is TRBV7-2 and J usage is TRBJ1-2; 8 bases agree with TRBD1. CDR1 is SGHTA and CDR2 is FQGNSA in the germline V gene. The CDR3 totals 14 residues. Unmatched junction bases numbered 3, after V lost 5 bases and J lost 1 base. CDR3 region: CASSPGGINYGYTF. The CDR3 DNA follows: TGTGCCAGCAGCCCAGGGGGCATTAACTATGGCTACACCTTC.

The V call is TRBV27, the J call TRBJ1-1, with 11 bases aligning to TRBD1. This CDR3 has 13 residues. V lost 8 bases to trimming and J lost 3 bases; unmatched junction nucleotides: 2. Per germline, CDR1 MNHEY and CDR2 SMNVEV (reference sequence). CDR3 DNA sequence: TGTGCCAGCTCGGACAGGGGGCACACTGAAGCTTTCTTT. Its translation: CASSDRGHTEAFF.

The rearrangement joins TRBV5-6 to TRBJ1-4, with D uncertain. The V end lost 2 bases, the J end lost 0 bases, and 8 bases lay between the germline ends. This CDR3 is built from 15 residues. Germline CDR1 is SGHDT and CDR2 is YYEEEE. The CDR3 sequence: CASSLFSATNEKLFF. In DNA, the CDR3 is TGTGCCAGCAGCTTATTCTCTGCAACTAATGAAAAACTGTTTTTT.

The chain couples TRBV9 to TRBJ1-1; 7 nucleotides match TRBD1. Germline V lookup: CDR1 SGDLS, CDR2 YYNGEE. V trimming: 0 bases; J trimming: 7 bases; junction bases outside the gene matches: 3. The CDR3 runs to 13 residues. As DNA, the CDR3 is TGTGCCAGCAGCGTAGGGGGGGACAGTGAAGCTTTCTTT. Protein sequence: CASSVGGDSEAFF.

The chain joins TRBV7-9 to TRBJ1-1, with 8 bases identical to TRBD1. The V segment lost 1 base and the J segment 7 bases; nucleotides outside the gene matches: 8. The germline CDR1 and CDR2 sequences are SEHNR and FQNEAQ (reference sequence). This CDR3 comprises 15 residues. This CDR3 reads CASSLVGPGGDEAFF. CDR3 nucleotide sequence: TGTGCCAGCAGCTTAGTCGGCCCAGGGGGCGATGAAGCTTTCTTT.

The V call is TRBV7-2, the J call TRBJ2-1; D call uncertain. V was cut by 3 bases and J by 0 bases, with 9 bases left in between. CDR3 size: 15 residues. The germline V gene has CDR1 SGHTA and CDR2 FQGNSA. CDR3 amino acids: CASSLEISSYNEQFF. CDR3 DNA: TGTGCCAGCAGCTTGGAAATTAGCTCCTACAATGAGCAGTTCTTC.

The V gene is TRBV10-3, the J gene TRBJ2-2; D not resolved. Germline CDR1 ENHRY, CDR2 SYGVKD. The CDR3 is made up of 11 amino acids. Trimming left V 7 bases short and J 6 bases short, with 6 bases between. The CDR3 nucleotides read TGTGCCATCAAGAGGCCCGGGGAGCTGTTTTTT. Amino acids: CAIKRPGELFF.

The chain uses TRBV21-1 and TRBJ1-2; the D segment call TRBD1 is taken from the table without a DNA check. TRBV21-1 represents a pseudogene. The CDR3 is 16 residues long. The CDR3 protein is CASSEGGTGSLYGYTF. CDR3 coding DNA: TGTGCCAGCAGCGAAGGGGGGACAGGGTCTCTATATGGCTACACCTTC.